Below, one T cell receptor beta chain is given with its context. This sample was included in a study of blood T cell repertoires in COVID-19. The wider study: Acute-phase and convalescent COVID-19 samples originated in the United States, Italy and Spain. Nucleic acid was either cDNA or gDNA, and it came from T cells, B-cell-depleted T cells, or PBMCs.

Under the authors' procedure: Amplified reference gene primers provided the basis for estimating nucleated cell counts. Repertoires were generated with immunoSEQ multiplex PCR, while TCRdb's copy carries only in-frame clones and drops some. V and J calls and clone size come straight from that table; D and trimming were deduced from the DNA. The table includes approximately 82,000 clones, around four fifths detected once. Deletions cut 0 bases from V and 5 bases from J, with 10 bases between. Germline V lookup: CDR1 MNHNS, CDR2 SASEGT. The CDR3 consists of 14 residues. Sequencing was carried out using peripheral blood. The clonotype was recovered from a human donor in a cohort sampled during active COVID-19. The chain combines TRBV6-1 with TRBJ2-5; perhaps TRBD2 as D (5 bases). This CDR3 reads CASSEAGVGETQYF. CDR3 coding DNA: TGTGCCAGCAGTGAAGCGGGAGTGGGGGAGACCCAGTACTTC.